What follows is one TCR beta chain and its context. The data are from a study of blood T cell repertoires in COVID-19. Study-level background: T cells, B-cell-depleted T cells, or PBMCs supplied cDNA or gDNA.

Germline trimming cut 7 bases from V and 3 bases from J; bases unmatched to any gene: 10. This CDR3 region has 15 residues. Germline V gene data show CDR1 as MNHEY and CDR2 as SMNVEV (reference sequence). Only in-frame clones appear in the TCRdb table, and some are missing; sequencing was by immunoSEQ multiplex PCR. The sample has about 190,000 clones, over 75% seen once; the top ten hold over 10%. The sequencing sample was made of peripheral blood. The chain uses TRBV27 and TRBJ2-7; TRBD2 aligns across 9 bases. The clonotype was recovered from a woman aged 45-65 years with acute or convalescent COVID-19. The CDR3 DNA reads TGTGCCAGCAACCCTCGGAGTAGCGGGAGCTACGAGCAGTACTTC. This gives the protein CASNPRSSGSYEQYF.